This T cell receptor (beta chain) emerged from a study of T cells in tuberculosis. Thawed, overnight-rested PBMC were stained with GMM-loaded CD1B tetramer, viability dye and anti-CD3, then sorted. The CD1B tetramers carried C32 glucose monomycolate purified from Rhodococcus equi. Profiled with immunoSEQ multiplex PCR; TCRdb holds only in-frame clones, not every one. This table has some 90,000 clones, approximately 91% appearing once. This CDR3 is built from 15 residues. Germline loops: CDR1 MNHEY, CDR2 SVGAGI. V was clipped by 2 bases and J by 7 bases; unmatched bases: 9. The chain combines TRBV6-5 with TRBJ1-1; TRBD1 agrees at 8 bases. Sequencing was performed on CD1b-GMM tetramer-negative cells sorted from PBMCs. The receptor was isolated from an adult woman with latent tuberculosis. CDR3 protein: CASSYRGDRILEAFF. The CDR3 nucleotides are TGTGCCAGCAGTTACAGGGGGGACAGGATCCTTGAAGCTTTCTTT.